This entry describes one TCR beta chain. This clone was detected only a few times. This clone's antigen is unknown. No qualities accompany the bases; no much larger clone lies one base away. Each donor gave one peripheral blood draw, averaging around 0.11 L, which was collected into heparinised tubes. A BD FACSAria II and a panel including CD45RO, CCR7, CD25, CD127, CD95 and CD27 were used to sort naive, central memory, regulatory and stem cell-like memory CD4+ T cells. All sorted populations exceeded 95% purity. PBMCs were separated immediately by Lymphoprep density gradient centrifugation and were stained directly, without being cultured. So that batch effects would be minimized, each experiment stained and sorted samples in pairs, pairing one healthy donor with one patient. V and J lose 4 bases and 3 bases, and a span of 10 bases separates them. The CDR3, cysteine through phenylalanine, is 13 amino acids long. Only the CDR3 part of the read is kept: 39 bases, read in frame from the first base.

This entry belongs to a study of beta chain features in type 1 diabetes listed by TCRdb under 2018. Some background on the complete study: Mean age, gender distribution, total cell number and subset yield did not differ between patients and healthy donors. A total of just under 110,000,000 sorted cells were examined across all samples, and RNA yield correlated strongly with the number of cells per subset. The study compared TCRB repertoires of sorted circulating CD4+ T cell subsets between recently diagnosed type 1 diabetes patients and matched healthy donors. Regulatory and stem cell-like memory subsets were isolated from only 8 patients and roughly eight healthy donors, whereas naive and central memory subsets came from all 30 or so donors. What the authors observed across the whole study: PCR might favor shorter templates, but patient and control samples were amplified and corrected together, so any skew would affect both groups equally. In all four CD4+ subsets, TCRB CDR3 length was moderately but significantly shorter in type 1 diabetes patients. Because cDNA was sequenced instead of genomic DNA, activated cells with high expression could be over-represented, although the groups did not differ in activation or CD3 levels. Patients with type 1 diabetes made fewer insertions and deleted more nucleotides at VDJ recombination sites, implying thymic rearrangement abnormalities. HLA sub-analyses involved small numbers of individuals, so any influence of HLA type on TCRB rearrangement remained unresolved. Naive, central memory and regulatory TCRB repertoires appeared more similar among patients than among healthy donors.

All of the isolated RNA was reverse transcribed with the High Capacity cDNA Reverse Transcription Kit, so expressed TCRB transcripts were sequenced. Deep immunoSEQ sequencing was performed on naive, central memory and regulatory T cell samples, with an average of about 3.57 million total reads per sample. Sorted cells were lysed in RLT buffer, and RNA was extracted using DNase-treated RNeasy Micro or Mini kits according to cell number. Each cell subset was processed separately to prevent cross-contamination, with patient and healthy donor samples processed together. The immunoSEQ multiplex PCR was used to amplify TCRB sequences from cDNA, yielding 87-bp fragments that span the CDR3 region. Amplicons were sequenced on the Illumina HiSeq platform. As for the authors' bioinformatics: Synthetic template baselines were used to correct PCR bias computationally, reads within Hamming distance 2 were collapsed together, and singletons that could not be merged were discarded. By aligning reads against IMGT, V, D and J genes, CDR3 length, and insertions or deletions at six rearrangement sites were assigned. Within each subset, clonotype counts were normalized to sorted cell number, after which true diversity and Gini coefficients were computed with the tcR R package. The overlap coefficient, calculated on TCRB nucleotide sequences, was used to quantify repertoire sharing. Out-of-frame TCRB sequences from naive cells were analyzed as a proxy for the pre-selection repertoire. The table was pulled from immuneACCESS by TCRdb, which kept in-frame rearrangements only. Such tables lose some clones; where checked, under half of the loss comes from unresolved V genes, and the rest has no known cause. V and J calls and clone size are copied from that table; D and trimming were computed from the DNA. Present in this sample are 310,000 or so clones, 15% of which were seen just once. The top ten hold 0.015% of the sample.

The rearrangement combines TRBV23-1 with TRBJ2-7; the D gene is possibly TRBD2, with 5 bases matching. TRBV23-1 is identified as an open reading frame with a role that is uncertain. This TCR was sampled from a man aged 18 to 29 with type 1 diabetes. Sequences were obtained from naive CD4+ T cells from blood. This specimen's cell subset or site label, interpreted: true naive CD4+ T cells. The CDR3 region has the sequence CASSLEVLYEQYF. The bases are TGCGCCAGCAGTCTGGAGGTTCTCTACGAGCAGTACTTC.